The text below deals with one T cell receptor beta chain. As yet, its antigen is unknown. The sample originates from a study of T cell responses to AZD1222 COVID-19 vaccine. Trimming cost V 4 bases and J 6 bases, with 13 bases left between them. This CDR3 spans 14 amino acids. Germline CDR1 is SGDLS and CDR2 is YYNGEE. The study pooled second doses at about 4 or about 12 weeks. Repertoires were generated with immunoSEQ multiplex PCR, while TCRdb's copy carries only in-frame clones and drops some. The sample yields 50,000 or so clones, roughly 80% seen once. Whole-study results and caveats: It was only after the peak T cell response that any repertoires were sampled.

J is TRBJ2-2 and V is TRBV9; D remains ambiguous. This receptor was obtained from an adult who received the AZD1222 COVID-19 vaccine. Sequenced material: peripheral blood, taken 28 days after the second AZD1222 dose. CDR3 sequence (DNA): TGTGCCAGCAGCCCCTCAGTCTTTCCCGGGGAGCTGTTTTTT. Translated, it gives CASSPSVFPGELFF.